This T cell receptor (beta chain) was found in a study of OX40 agonist ivuxolimab in advanced cancers. Across the whole study: Six ivuxolimab dose levels, 0.01 to 10 mg/kg, were given intravenously every 2 weeks. Three patients got partial responses; one had hepatocellular carcinoma and two had cutaneous melanoma.

Profiled with immunoSEQ multiplex PCR; TCRdb holds only in-frame clones, not every one. The sample has just under 100,000 clones, roughly 94% seen once. A single count supports this clone. The sequence was obtained from an adult with an advanced solid tumor such as melanoma, head and neck, liver or kidney cancer. Sequenced material: CD4+ or CD8+ T cells sorted from blood, taken in a trial of the OX40 agonist ivuxolimab.

The DNA of the CDR3 is TGCGCCAGCAGCTACCAGTCAAGCACAGATACGCAGTATTTT. Translating gives CASSYQSSTDTQYF. The genes are TRBV5-1 and TRBJ2-3; no clear D gene. The germline V and J ends were trimmed by 3 bases and 0 bases, with 8 bases remaining between them. CDR1 is SGHRS and CDR2 is YFSETQ in the germline V gene. The CDR3 runs 14 residues.